This TCR beta chain emerged from a study of cytomegalovirus exposure and HLA in healthy donors. General observations from the study: A likely sequencing artifact accounted for one observed cluster of highly shared sequence variants. Specific recognition of CMV antigens was confirmed in vitro for three chains (all CMV-associated). Later on, a genetic analysis was performed. It linked a missense variant in DCLRE1C with V- and J-gene trimming of TCR beta. The study flagged 150 to 200 TCR beta chains as cytomegalovirus-associated.

The germline gives CDR1 LNHDA, CDR2 SQIVND (reference sequence). The ends lost 9 bases at V and 2 bases at J; junction bases unmatched: 11. The CDR3 consists of 18 residues. A single count supports this clone. As yet, its antigen is unknown. It was with 60 Vbeta and 13 Jbeta primers that the PCR ran. The data were produced by immunoSEQ multiplex PCR, yet TCRdb's version contains in-frame clones alone and is incomplete. The profile shows 150,000 or so clones, 80% of them singletons. The receptor comes from a woman between 40 and 55 years old in good health and CMV-seronegative. This chain joins TRBV19 and TRBJ2-6; 12 nucleotides line up with TRBD1. The sample comprised PBMCs. DNA for the CDR3: TGTGCCAGCCTTATGGGGAGGGACAGGGGGCCTGGGGCCAACGTCCTGACTTTC. Protein: CASLMGRDRGPGANVLTF.